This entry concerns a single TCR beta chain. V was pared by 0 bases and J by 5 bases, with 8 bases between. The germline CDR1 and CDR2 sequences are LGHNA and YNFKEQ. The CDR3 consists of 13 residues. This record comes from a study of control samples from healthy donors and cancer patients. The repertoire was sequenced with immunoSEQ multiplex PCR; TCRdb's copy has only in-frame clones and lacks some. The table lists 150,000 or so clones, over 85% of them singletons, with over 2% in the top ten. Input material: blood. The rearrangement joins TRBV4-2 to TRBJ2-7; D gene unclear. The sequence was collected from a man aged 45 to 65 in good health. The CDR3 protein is CASSQDLRHEQYF. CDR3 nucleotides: TGTGCCAGCAGCCAAGATCTAAGACACGAGCAGTACTTC.